A single sample gave rise to the 5 T cell receptor beta chains below, sequenced in a study of human T cells and chemical hapten exposure. TCRdb analysed the RACE reads with MiXCR anew, one entry per CDR3 protein. The sample records over 70,000 distinct CDR3 sequences, about 15% being singletons. Time point here: pre-sensitization, week 0. Treatment defined: therapeutic diphenylcyclopropenone sensitization with weekly scalp DPC. Material: whole blood, obtained in connection with sensitization to the hapten diphenylcyclopropenone (DPC). The receptors stem from a woman in her forties or fifties with alopecia areata. Some clones in this sample may be carry-over from other donors' samples.

This clonotype occurred many times. The gene calls are TRBV7-2 and TRBJ1-1; D uncertain. Trimming shortened V by 5 bases and J by 8 bases, and 12 bases separated the two germline ends. CDR1 is SGHTA and CDR2 is FQGNSA in the germline V gene. This CDR3 is 12 amino acids long. CDR3 in DNA: TGTGCCAGCAGCCTCCGCGGGCGCGAAGCTTTCTTT. Translation: CASSLRGREAFF.

There are many counts of this clonotype. This rearrangement joins TRBV7-9 to TRBJ2-1, with 8 bases identical to TRBD2. The V and J ends lost 2 bases and 6 bases, in that order; junction bases with no gene match: 6. Germline CDR1 reads SEHNR; CDR2 reads FQNEAQ (reference sequence). CDR3 length: 15 residues. The CDR3, as DNA: TGTGCCAGCAGCTTAACGGGAGGGCCGATCAATGAGCAGTTCTTC. It encodes CASSLTGGPINEQFF. Filled out from reference TRBV7-9 and TRBJ2-1, the complete variable domain reads DTGVSQNPRHKITKRGQNVTFRCDPISEHNRLYWYRQTLGQGPEFLTYFQNEAQLEKSRLLSDRFSAERPKGSFSTLEIQRTEQGDSAMYLCASSLTGGPINEQFFGPGTRLTVL.

This clonotype has just a few counts. The rearrangement joins TRBV7-8 to TRBJ2-6; D gene unclear. CDR1 SGHVS and CDR2 FQNEAQ come from the germline V gene. Between the trimmed V and J ends, which lost 1 base and 2 bases, there was a span of 12 bases. The CDR3 covers 17 residues. This CDR3 reads CASSLVQLSTGANVLTF. The CDR3 bases are TGTGCCAGCAGCTTAGTACAGCTATCAACTGGGGCCAACGTCCTGACTTTC. Together with reference TRBV7-8 and TRBJ2-6, the CDR3 gives the full variable domain: GAGVSQSPRYKVAKRGQDVALRCDPISGHVSLFWYQQALGQGPEFLTYFQNEAQLDKSGLPSDRFFAERPEGSVSTLKIQRTQQEDSAVYLCASSLVQLSTGANVLTFGAGSRLTVL.

In its sample, this clonotype was seen a few times. The chain recombines TRBV6-5 with TRBJ2-3, with a tentative D call TRBD2 (5 bases). Germline V lookup: CDR1 MNHEY, CDR2 SVGAGI. V was cut by 0 bases and J by 5 bases, with 9 bases left in between. This CDR3 has 14 amino acids. The DNA of the CDR3 is TGTGCCAGCAGTTACTCGGGAGTTGGAGATACGCAGTATTTT. As protein: CASSYSGVGDTQYF.

The rearrangement links TRBV6-5 to TRBJ2-1, with D possibly being TRBD2 (6 bases). The V end was cut by 7 bases, the J end by 5 bases, with 12 bases between. The germline CDR1 and CDR2 sequences are MNHEY and SVGAGI. CDR3 length equals 13 residues. The DNA for the CDR3 is TGTGCCAGCATTTCAGCGGGCGACAATGAGCAGTTCTTC. It codes for CASISAGDNEQFF.